The clone carrying this T cell receptor (beta chain) was counted at least ten times. As yet, its antigen is unknown. These data originate in a study of response to subunit inactivated influenza vaccine. Findings of the study overall: Authors suggested each seasonal flu vaccination may recruit only limited numbers of new T cells.

Germline V gene lookup returns CDR1 MNHEY and CDR2 SVGAGI. The CDR3 length is 15 residues. J lost 7 bases, V lost 4 bases, and 6 bases had no gene match. TCRdb reanalysed the RT-PCR reads using MiXCR and keeps one entry per CDR3 protein. Among just over 300,000 distinct CDR3 sequences listed, 20% to 25% were seen once. This TCR was sampled from a man aged 50-75 years who received an inactivated influenza vaccine. V usage is TRBV6-5 and J usage is TRBJ2-2; 10 bases fit TRBD1. The specimen was PBMCs from blood, collected approximately 20 months after vaccination. CDR3 DNA: TGTGCCAGCAGTTCCGGGACAGGGGCTGACGGGGAGCTGTTTTTT. This codes for CASSSGTGADGELFF.